What follows is one T cell receptor (beta chain) and its context. This record comes from a study of blood T cell repertoires in COVID-19. Whole-study context: Both acute and convalescent COVID-19 samples were obtained from the United States, Italy and Spain. From T cells, B-cell-depleted T cells, or PBMCs came the material, which was cDNA or gDNA.

The table came from immunoSEQ multiplex PCR; TCRdb's copy has only in-frame clones and leaves some out. The sample has roughly 65,000 clones; 85% to 95% are singletons. Germline V lookup: CDR1 MNHEY, CDR2 SVGEGT. The CDR3 spans 16 residues. After removal of 6 bases from V and 5 bases from J, the junction contained 14 bases not matched to a gene. The sequence came from a man in his 70s with active COVID-19. V usage is TRBV6-2 or TRBV6-3 and J usage is TRBJ1-1; 8 bases fit TRBD1. Sequencing used peripheral blood. CDR3 DNA: TGTGCCAGCAGCCCTATTACTCAGGGGGCGAGGACTGAAGCTTTCTTT. Amino acid sequence: CASSPITQGARTEAFF.